The 20 T cell receptor beta chains below come from one sample, sequenced in a study of blood T cell repertoires in COVID-19. Repertoires were generated with immunoSEQ multiplex PCR, while TCRdb's copy carries only in-frame clones and drops some. Found here are 75,000 to 90,000 clones, 86% of them singletons; the top ten hold 7.5% to 9.5%. The specimen was peripheral blood. The source of these receptors is a man aged 45-60 years with active COVID-19.

The chain uses TRBV27 and TRBJ1-1, with 7 nucleotides matching TRBD1. V dropped 3 bases and J dropped 0; count of bases not matched to a gene: 1. Per germline, CDR1 MNHEY and CDR2 SMNVEV (reference sequence). The CDR3 spans 14 residues. The CDR3 spells CASSLDRLNTEAFF. The CDR3 nucleotides are TGTGCCAGCAGTTTGGACAGGCTGAACACTGAAGCTTTCTTT.

This sequence joins TRBV5-4 and TRBJ2-6, with 9 bases identical to TRBD1. The length of the CDR3 is 14 residues. Germline V gives CDR1 SGHNT, CDR2 YYREEE (reference sequence). Trimming at V came to 4 bases and at J to 8 bases, leaving 4 bases not matched to a gene. CDR3 region: CASSPDRGPNVLTF. The CDR3 bases are TGTGCCAGCAGCCCGGACAGGGGTCCCAACGTCCTGACTTTC.

The rearrangement links TRBV3-1 (or the pseudogene TRBV3-2) to TRBJ2-3, with a tentative D call TRBD2 (6 bases). The CDR3 loop spans 16 amino acids. Trimming cost V 0 bases and J 2 bases, with 12 bases left between them. CDR1 and CDR2 from the germline V gene are LGHDT and YNNKEL (reference sequence). In DNA form, the CDR3 reads TGTGCCAGCAGCCAAGACGAACGGGGGTCCACAGATACGCAGTATTTT. This translates into CASSQDERGSTDTQYF.

The V and J genes are TRBV10-1 and TRBJ2-1; 10 bases are a match to TRBD2. CDR3 length: 18 residues. The ends lost 8 bases at V and 0 bases at J; junction bases unmatched: 13. The germline gives CDR1 WNHNN, CDR2 SYGVQD (reference sequence). The CDR3, as DNA: TGCGCCAGCGAAGAACGGGGGAGCGGGGGGGCCTCCTACAATGAGCAGTTCTTC. This gives the protein CASEERGSGGASYNEQFF.

V and J are TRBV28 and TRBJ2-5; 8 bases line up with TRBD2. There are 15 residues in the CDR3. V lost 5 bases and J lost 4; bases outside the gene matches: 9. Per the germline V gene, CDR1 is MDHEN and CDR2 is SYDVKM. The CDR3 spells CASSPVLAGGETQYF. The CDR3 nucleotides are TGTGCCAGCAGTCCCGTCCTGGCGGGGGGAGAGACCCAGTACTTC.

The V call is TRBV6-2 or TRBV6-3, the J call TRBJ2-3; a possible D gene is TRBD2 (5 bases). In germline, CDR1 is MNHEY, CDR2 SVGEGT. V lost 5 bases and J lost 0, with 12 bases in between. The CDR3 has 15 residues. The CDR3 region has the DNA TGTGCCAGCAGTCGCGGGCGCCCTAGCACAGATACGCAGTATTTT. It encodes CASSRGRPSTDTQYF.

The chain is built from TRBV6-2 or TRBV6-3 and TRBJ2-3, with D tentatively TRBD1 (6 bases). Deletions cut 5 bases from V and 1 base from J, with 13 bases between. The CDR3 loop spans 15 amino acids. CDR1 is MNHEY, CDR2 SVGEGT, per germline. The CDR3, as DNA: TGTGCCAGCAGTCTCCCGGGACACCGCACAGATACGCAGTATTTT. As protein: CASSLPGHRTDTQYF.

The gene calls are TRBV5-4 and TRBJ2-6; TRBD1 agrees at 10 bases. V shed 3 bases, J shed 2 bases, and the junction held 8 bases outside the gene matches. This CDR3 contains 18 residues. CDR1 is SGHNT and CDR2 is YYREEE in the germline V gene (reference sequence). CDR3 sequence reads: CASSSGQGSFPGANVLTF. CDR3 sequence (DNA): TGTGCCAGCAGCTCGGGACAGGGGAGTTTCCCTGGGGCCAACGTCCTGACTTTC.

The chain carries TRBV5-1 and TRBJ2-4, with TRBD2 matching 8 bases. This CDR3 contains 14 residues. Germline lookup yields CDR1 SGHRS and CDR2 YFSETQ. V dropped 0 bases and J dropped 5; count of bases not matched to a gene: 1. The CDR3 DNA is TGCGCCAGCAGCTTGGGAGCGGGAGAAAACATTCAGTACTTC. Protein: CASSLGAGENIQYF.

The V and J genes are TRBV5-1 and TRBJ1-4; 7 bases match TRBD1. The CDR3 has 14 amino acids. Germline CDR1 and CDR2: SGHRS and YFSETQ. V was pared by 5 bases and J by 3 bases, with 4 bases of the junction left unmatched. In nucleotides, the CDR3 is TGCGCCAGCAGTATCGGGACAGCTAATGAAAAACTGTTTTTT. It encodes CASSIGTANEKLFF.

The chain joins TRBV14 to TRBJ1-2, with D possibly matching TRBD1 (6 bases). Deletions cut 4 bases from V and 9 bases from J, with 15 bases between. The CDR3 is made up of 13 amino acids. Germline CDR1 and CDR2: SGHDN and FVKESK. CDR3 sequence reads: CASSRRTAASYTF. As DNA, the CDR3 is TGTGCCAGCAGCCGGCGGACAGCGGCGAGCTACACCTTC.

The gene calls are TRBV5-4 and TRBJ2-7, with TRBD1 as a possible D gene (6 bases). Trimming cost V 3 bases and J 2 bases, with 9 bases left between them. This CDR3 region has 13 residues. The germline gives CDR1 SGHNT, CDR2 YYREEE (reference sequence). The CDR3 sequence: CASSWAGAYEQYF. CDR3 coding DNA: TGTGCCAGCAGCTGGGCAGGGGCCTACGAGCAGTACTTC.

The genes are TRBV18 and TRBJ1-4; TRBD1 matches at 7 bases. V shed 3 bases and J 8 bases; nucleotides not matched to a gene: 12. CDR1 KGHSH and CDR2 LQKENI come from the germline V gene. The CDR3 sequence is 16 residues long. CDR3 coding DNA: TGTGCCAGCTCACCGAGCGCGACAGGGTTGGGCGAAAAACTGTTTTTT. It encodes CASSPSATGLGEKLFF.

As DNA, the CDR3 is TGCGCCAGCAGCCGGACAGGGGAAGACTACACCTTC. This sequence encodes CASSRTGEDYTF. This sequence joins TRBV5-1 and TRBJ1-2, with TRBD1 identical over 9 bases. The CDR3 has 12 amino acids. The ends lost 4 bases at V and 10 bases at J; junction bases unmatched: 5. Germline V CDR1 and CDR2: SGHRS, YFSETQ.

The chain employs TRBV19 and TRBJ2-1; tentative D call: TRBD1 (5 bases). CDR3 length: 15 amino acids. Germline CDR1 LNHDA, CDR2 SQIVND (reference sequence). V lost 5 bases, J lost 9 bases, and 20 bases lay in between. The CDR3 sequence is CASSSPGAGAGEQFF. The CDR3 coding sequence is TGTGCCAGTAGTTCTCCTGGGGCTGGGGCCGGTGAGCAGTTCTTC.

The J gene is TRBJ2-5, the V gene TRBV27; D is unresolved. V lost 4 bases and J 5 bases, leaving 17 bases between the germline ends. The CDR3 runs to 15 residues. Germline CDR1 MNHEY, CDR2 SMNVEV (reference sequence). The CDR3 sequence is CASSSTAYIGETQYF. The CDR3 DNA sequence: TGTGCCAGCAGTTCAACGGCCTACATCGGGGAGACCCAGTACTTC.

The chain carries TRBV4-1 and TRBJ1-5; the match to TRBD1 covers 9 bases. The V gene end was trimmed by 3 bases and the J gene end by 5 bases; junction bases not matched to a gene: 11. Germline lookup yields CDR1 MGHRA and CDR2 YSYEKL. This CDR3 is built from 17 residues. CDR3 sequence reads: CASSQIGQGRPDQPQHF. CDR3 coding DNA: TGCGCCAGCAGCCAGATAGGACAGGGGCGCCCGGATCAGCCCCAGCATTTT.

This chain connects TRBV3-1 (or the pseudogene TRBV3-2) to TRBJ1-3, with D possibly matching TRBD1 (5 bases). Germline V gene data show CDR1 as LGHDT and CDR2 as YNNKEL (reference sequence). V was trimmed by 3 bases and J by 8 bases, leaving 11 bases between them. This CDR3 is 13 amino acids long. The CDR3 region has the DNA TGTGCCAGCAGCCAGGGGCATCCGGACACCATATATTTT. It encodes CASSQGHPDTIYF.

The rearrangement links TRBV7-9 to TRBJ2-7, with D perhaps matching TRBD1 (5 bases). CDR3 size: 14 residues. CDR1 and CDR2 from the germline V gene are SEHNR and FQNEAQ (reference sequence). Between the trimmed V and J ends, which lost 5 bases and 6 bases, there was a span of 17 bases. CDR3: CASSPQGTSREQYF. The CDR3 region has the DNA TGTGCCAGCAGCCCGCAGGGTACTTCACGCGAGCAGTACTTC.

J is TRBJ1-3 and V is TRBV5-6; 7 nucleotides match TRBD1. The V and J ends lost 3 bases and 2 bases, in that order; junction bases with no gene match: 5. CDR1 SGHDT and CDR2 YYEEEE come from the germline V gene. CDR3 length: 15 residues. In DNA, the CDR3 is TGTGCCAGCAGCTCGACAGGGTCCCCTGGAAACACCATATATTTT. Amino acid sequence: CASSSTGSPGNTIYF.